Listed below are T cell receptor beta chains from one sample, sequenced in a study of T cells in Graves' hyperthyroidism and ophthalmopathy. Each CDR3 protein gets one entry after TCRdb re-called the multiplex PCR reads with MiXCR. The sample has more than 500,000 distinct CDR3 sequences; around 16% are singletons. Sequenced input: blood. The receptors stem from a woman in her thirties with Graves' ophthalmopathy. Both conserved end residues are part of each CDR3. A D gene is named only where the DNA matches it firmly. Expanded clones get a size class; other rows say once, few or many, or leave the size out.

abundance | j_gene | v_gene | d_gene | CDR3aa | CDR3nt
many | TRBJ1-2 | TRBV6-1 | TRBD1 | CASTLGQAPTYGYTF | TGTGCCAGCACCCTGGGACAGGCCCCTACCTATGGCTACACCTTC
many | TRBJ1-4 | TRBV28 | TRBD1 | CASSLGGQGNEKLFF | TGTGCCAGCAGTTTAGGAGGACAGGGGAATGAAAAACTGTTTTTT
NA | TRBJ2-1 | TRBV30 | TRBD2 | CAWSLLAGGPGNEQFF | TGTGCCTGGAGTCTACTAGCGGGAGGGCCCGGCAATGAGCAGTTCTTC
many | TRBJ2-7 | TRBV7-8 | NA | CASSLVLADRGEQYF | TGTGCCAGCAGCTTAGTGCTAGCCGATAGGGGCGAGCAGTACTTC
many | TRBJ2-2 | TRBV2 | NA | CAASLNTGELFF | TGTGCGGCTAGCTTGAACACCGGGGAGCTGTTTTTT
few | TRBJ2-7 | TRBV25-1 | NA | CASSERRGYLYEQYF | TGTGCCAGCAGTGAACGACGGGGCTATCTCTACGAGCAGTACTTC
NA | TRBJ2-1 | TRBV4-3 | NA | CASSPEDSPSYNEQFF | TGCGCCAGCAGCCCCGAGGACAGCCCAAGCTACAATGAGCAGTTCTTC
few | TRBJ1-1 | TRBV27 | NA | CASAPRATTNTEAFF | TGTGCCAGCGCACCCAGGGCCACCACGAACACTGAAGCTTTCTTT
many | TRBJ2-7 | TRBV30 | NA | CAWSSVAHTSYEQYF | TGTGCCTGGAGTTCCGTGGCGCACACATCCTACGAGCAGTACTTC
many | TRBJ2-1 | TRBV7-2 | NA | CASSRDGANIGEQFF | TGTGCCAGCAGCCGAGACGGGGCTAACATCGGTGAGCAGTTCTTC
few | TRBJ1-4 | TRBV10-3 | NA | CAISESGWAEKLFF | TGTGCCATCAGTGAGTCGGGCTGGGCCGAAAAACTGTTTTTT
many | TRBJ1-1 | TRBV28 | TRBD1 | CASSFYRGFTEAFF | TGTGCCAGCAGTTTCTACAGGGGCTTCACTGAAGCTTTCTTT
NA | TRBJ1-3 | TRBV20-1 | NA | CSARDHWVSGNTIYF | TGCAGTGCTAGAGATCATTGGGTTTCGGGAAACACCATATATTTT
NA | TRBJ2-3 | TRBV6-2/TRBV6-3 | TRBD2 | CASSGGTSGTGDTQYF | TGTGCCAGCAGCGGAGGGACTAGCGGGACTGGAGATACGCAGTATTTT
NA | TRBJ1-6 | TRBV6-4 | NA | CASSDLISPLHF | TGTGCCAGCAGCGACCTGATTTCACCCCTCCACTTT
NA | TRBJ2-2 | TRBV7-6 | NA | CASSLRALGELFF | TGTGCCAGCAGTTTGAGGGCTCTCGGGGAGCTGTTTTTT
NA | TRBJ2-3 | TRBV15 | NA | CATSSGFQVVTDTQYF | TGTGCCACCAGCAGTGGTTTCCAGGTCGTGACAGATACGCAGTATTTT
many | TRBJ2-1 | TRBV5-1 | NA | CASSLYGSSYNEQFF | TGCGCCAGCAGCTTATACGGGAGCTCCTACAATGAGCAGTTCTTC
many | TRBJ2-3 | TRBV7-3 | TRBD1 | CASSADRATDTQYF | TGTGCCAGCAGCGCCGACAGGGCCACAGATACGCAGTATTTT
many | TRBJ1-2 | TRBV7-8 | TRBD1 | CASSPPDRGGYGYTF | TGTGCCAGCAGCCCGCCGGACAGGGGGGGCTATGGCTACACCTTC
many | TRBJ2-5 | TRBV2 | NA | CASSPHPPLSGGWETQYF | TGTGCCAGCAGTCCCCATCCCCCCCTTAGCGGAGGGTGGGAGACCCAGTACTTC
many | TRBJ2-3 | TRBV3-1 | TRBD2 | CASSLFLAGGRPDTQYF | TGTGCCAGCAGCCTTTTCTTAGCGGGAGGGAGGCCAGATACGCAGTATTTT
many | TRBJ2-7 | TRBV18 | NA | CASSPGRGYEQYF | TGTGCCAGCTCACCGGGCAGGGGCTACGAGCAGTACTTC
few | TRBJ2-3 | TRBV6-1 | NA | CASREGGTGGDTQYF | TGTGCCAGCAGGGAGGGCGGGACCGGAGGCGATACGCAGTATTTT
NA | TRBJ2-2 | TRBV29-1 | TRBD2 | CSVYQTAGPGELFF | TGCAGCGTCTATCAAACAGCGGGACCCGGGGAGCTGTTTTTT
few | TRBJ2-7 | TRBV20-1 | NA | CSASPRALSYEQYF | TGCAGTGCTAGCCCCCGCGCCCTCTCCTACGAGCAGTACTTC
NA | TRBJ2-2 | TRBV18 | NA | CASSPSLLEPGELFF | TGTGCCAGCTCACCAAGTTTGTTGGAGCCCGGGGAGCTGTTTTTT
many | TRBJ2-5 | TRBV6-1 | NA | CASSSSRKETQYF | TGTGCCAGCAGTTCTAGCCGGAAAGAGACCCAGTACTTC
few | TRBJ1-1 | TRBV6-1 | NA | CASSDGLGLSVGFF | TGTGCCAGCAGTGACGGGCTTGGTCTATCTGTGGGTTTCTTT
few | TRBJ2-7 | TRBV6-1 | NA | CASRQTGGGGSYEQYF | TGTGCCAGCAGACAGACTGGGGGAGGGGGCTCCTACGAGCAGTACTTC
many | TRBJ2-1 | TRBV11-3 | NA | CASSRRAESSYNEQFF | TGTGCCAGCAGCCGTCGTGCGGAGAGCTCCTACAATGAGCAGTTCTTC
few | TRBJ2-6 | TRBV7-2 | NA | CASSPRAASGANVLTF | TGTGCCAGCAGCCCCCGGGCGGCCTCTGGGGCCAACGTCCTGACTTTC
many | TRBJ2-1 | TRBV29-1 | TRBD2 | CSVDFPLAGGPHEQFF | TGCAGCGTTGATTTCCCCCTAGCGGGAGGGCCCCATGAGCAGTTCTTC
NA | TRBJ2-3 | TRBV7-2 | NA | CASSRDFSSTDTQYF | TGTGCCAGCAGCCGGGACTTTTCTAGCACAGATACGCAGTATTTT
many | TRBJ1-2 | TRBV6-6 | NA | CASSYRGIYGYTF | TGTGCCAGCAGTTACCGGGGGATCTATGGCTACACCTTC
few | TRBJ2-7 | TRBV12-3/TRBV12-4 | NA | CASSSPTSYEQYF | TGTGCCAGCAGTTCCCCGACTAGCTACGAGCAGTACTTC
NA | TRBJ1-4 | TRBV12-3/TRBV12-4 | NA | CASSHLREKLFF | TGTGCCAGCAGCCATTTAAGGGAAAAACTGTTTTTT
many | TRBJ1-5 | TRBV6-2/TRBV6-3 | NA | CAIQGSGNQPQHF | TGTGCCATTCAAGGGAGTGGGAATCAGCCCCAGCATTTT
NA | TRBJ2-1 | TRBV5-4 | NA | CASSLPGDRPLEQFF | TGTGCCAGCAGCTTGCCAGGGGACCGACCTCTTGAGCAGTTCTTC
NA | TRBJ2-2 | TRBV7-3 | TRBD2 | CASSPPSGRKGELFF | TGTGCCAGCAGCCCCCCTAGCGGGAGGAAGGGGGAGCTGTTTTTT
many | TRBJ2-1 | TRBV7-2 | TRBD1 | CASSLTAWVPPDREQFF | TGTGCCAGCAGCCTAACTGCATGGGTCCCGCCGGACAGGGAGCAGTTCTTC
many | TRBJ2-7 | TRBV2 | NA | CASSEWPTYEQYF | TGTGCCAGCAGTGAGTGGCCTACCTACGAGCAGTACTTC
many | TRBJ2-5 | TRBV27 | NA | CASSYGGQETQYF | TGTGCCAGCAGTTATGGGGGTCAAGAGACCCAGTACTTC
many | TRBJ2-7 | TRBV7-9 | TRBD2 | CASSSSGLAGGEQYF | TGTGCCAGCAGCTCGTCCGGGCTAGCGGGAGGCGAGCAGTACTTC
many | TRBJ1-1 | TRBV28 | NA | CASIVGGYTEAFF | TGTGCCAGCATTGTGGGAGGGTACACTGAAGCTTTCTTT
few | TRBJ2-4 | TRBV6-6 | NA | CASSYSGGSAKNIQYF | TGTGCCAGCAGTTACTCCGGGGGTTCAGCCAAAAACATTCAGTACTTC
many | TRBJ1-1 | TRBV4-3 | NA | CASSQGTRRAEAFF | TGCGCCAGCAGCCAGGGGACACGCCGGGCTGAAGCTTTCTTT
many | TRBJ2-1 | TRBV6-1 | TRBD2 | CASKTSVLHNEQFF | TGTGCCAGCAAGACTAGCGTCCTCCACAATGAGCAGTTCTTC
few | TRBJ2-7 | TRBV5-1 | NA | CASSLPGPWNEQYF | TGCGCCAGCAGCCTCCCAGGGCCTTGGAACGAGCAGTACTTC
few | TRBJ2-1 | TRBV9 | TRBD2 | CASSPRGWREGLGEQFF | TGTGCCAGCAGCCCTAGGGGATGGCGGGAGGGCCTTGGTGAGCAGTTCTTC
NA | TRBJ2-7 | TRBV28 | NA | CASSSLGGATTYEQYF | TGTGCCAGCAGTTCGCTTGGGGGGGCAACGACCTACGAGCAGTACTTC